This T cell receptor beta chain comes out of a study of a mutant IDH1 vaccine in newly diagnosed glioma (dated by TCRdb to the early 2020s). Regarding the research as a whole: Vaccination was initiated 4-6 weeks after radiotherapy alone, or concurrently with temozolomide cycles in the chemotherapy-containing groups. The approximately 32 treated patients were 62.5% male and around 40% female, with a mean age of approximately 40 years. Before enrollment, most patients had been given radiochemotherapy with temozolomide as standard therapy, while the rest had received either radiotherapy alone or temozolomide alone. For exploratory analyses, longitudinal TCRB deep sequencing was carried out in 25 treated patients wherever samples were available. The week-35 safety follow-up was designated visit V12, and the week-47 end of study was designated visit V13. Peripheral blood samples were drawn at six visits, namely V03 (baseline), V05, V07, V10, V12 and V13. Broad study findings and their caveats: Pseudoprogression seemed to be unrelated to changes in the top peripheral T cell clonotypes found by TCRB sequencing. Across multiple MHC alleles, vaccine-induced immune responses were seen in 90% to 95% of patients. It was noted by the authors that analyses of patient blood samples could not be reproduced owing to sample limitations. Availability determined which PBMC samples were chosen for TCRB deep sequencing.

About this clone: Its binding antigen is unknown. No base quality information exists; no much larger clone differs at one position.

The library was made by the immunoSEQ multiplex PCR assay. The hsTCRB Kit was used according to the manufacturer's protocol to amplify rearranged TCR beta chain sequences. Sequencing of TCRB libraries was carried out on an Illumina MiSeq. In the authors' own workflow: The proprietary platform of the kit vendor was used for demultiplexing, trimming and gene mapping. Entries here come from immuneACCESS through TCRdb and include only in-frame sequences with V and J called. Some clones fail to appear in such tables; in the studies checked, an unresolved V gene covers under half of the shortfall, and the cause of the remainder is unknown. That table gives V, J and clone size, and the DNA gave D and trimming. For this sample the table gives approximately 60,000 clones, of which about four fifths were detected only once. The top ten constitute 3.5% to 4% of the sample. V loses 10 bases, J loses 4 bases, and the germline ends lie 22 bases apart. According to the germline V gene (reference sequence), CDR1 reads LNHDA and CDR2 reads SQIVND. The CDR3 covers 15 residues, taking in both the cysteine and the phenylalanine. Of the read, only the CDR3 DNA is kept; its 45 bases are in frame from base 1.

The meaning of the sample's time point label: week 47, end of study. Every vaccine dose consisted of 300 ug of a 20-mer mutant IDH1 peptide in Montanide, administered subcutaneously together with topical imiquimod. Eight vaccinations were administered to patients in weeks 1, 3, 5, 7, 11, 15, 19 and 23, corresponding to visits V03 through V10. All donors had newly diagnosed IDH1-mutant astrocytomas of WHO grade 3 or 4 that showed loss of nuclear ATRX. The samples were drawn from NOA16, a multicentre, single-arm, open-label phase I trial in Germany that tested a mutant IDH1 peptide vaccine in humans for the first time. The DNeasy Blood and Tissue Kit was used to extract genomic DNA from EDTA blood for TCRB sequencing.

In this chain, TRBV19 is recombined with TRBJ2-5; no D gene can be assigned with confidence. Material: PBMCs, obtained from a glioma patient whose treatment included an IDH1 peptide vaccine. The sequence came from a man aged 30 to 45 with glioma. The DNA sequence is TGTGCCACTAAAGGGTTAGGCGGCTCAGGAGAGACCCAGTACTTC. Its protein product is CATKGLGGSGETQYF.